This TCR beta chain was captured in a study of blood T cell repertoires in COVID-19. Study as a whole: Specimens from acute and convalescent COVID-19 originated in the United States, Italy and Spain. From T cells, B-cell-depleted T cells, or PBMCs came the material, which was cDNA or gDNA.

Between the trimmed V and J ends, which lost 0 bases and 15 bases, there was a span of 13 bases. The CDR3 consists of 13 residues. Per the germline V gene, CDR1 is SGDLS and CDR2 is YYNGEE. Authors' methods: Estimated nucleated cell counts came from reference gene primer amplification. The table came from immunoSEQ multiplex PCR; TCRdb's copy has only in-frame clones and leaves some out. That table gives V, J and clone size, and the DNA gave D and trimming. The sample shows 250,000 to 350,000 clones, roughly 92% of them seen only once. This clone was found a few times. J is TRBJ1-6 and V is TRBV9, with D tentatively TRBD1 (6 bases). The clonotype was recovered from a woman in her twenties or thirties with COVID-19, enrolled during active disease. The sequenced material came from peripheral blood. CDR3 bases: TGTGCCAGCAGCGTAGATACAGGGAGGGTCCTCCACTTT. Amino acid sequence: CASSVDTGRVLHF.